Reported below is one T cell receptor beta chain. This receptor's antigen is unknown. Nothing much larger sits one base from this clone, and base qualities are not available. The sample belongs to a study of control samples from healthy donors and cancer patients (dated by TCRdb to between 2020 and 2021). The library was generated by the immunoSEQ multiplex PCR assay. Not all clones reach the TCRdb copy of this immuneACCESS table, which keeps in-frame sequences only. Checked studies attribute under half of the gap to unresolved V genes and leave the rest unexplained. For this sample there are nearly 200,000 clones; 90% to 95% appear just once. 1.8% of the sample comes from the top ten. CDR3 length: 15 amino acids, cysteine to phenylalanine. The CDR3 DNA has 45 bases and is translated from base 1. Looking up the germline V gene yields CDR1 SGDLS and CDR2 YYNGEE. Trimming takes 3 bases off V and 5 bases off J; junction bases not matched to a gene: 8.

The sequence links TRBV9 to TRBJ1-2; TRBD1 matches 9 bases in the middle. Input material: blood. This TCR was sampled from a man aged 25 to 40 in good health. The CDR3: CASSGGQGGSYGYTF. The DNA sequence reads TGTGCCAGCAGCGGGGGACAGGGCGGCTCTTATGGCTACACCTTC.